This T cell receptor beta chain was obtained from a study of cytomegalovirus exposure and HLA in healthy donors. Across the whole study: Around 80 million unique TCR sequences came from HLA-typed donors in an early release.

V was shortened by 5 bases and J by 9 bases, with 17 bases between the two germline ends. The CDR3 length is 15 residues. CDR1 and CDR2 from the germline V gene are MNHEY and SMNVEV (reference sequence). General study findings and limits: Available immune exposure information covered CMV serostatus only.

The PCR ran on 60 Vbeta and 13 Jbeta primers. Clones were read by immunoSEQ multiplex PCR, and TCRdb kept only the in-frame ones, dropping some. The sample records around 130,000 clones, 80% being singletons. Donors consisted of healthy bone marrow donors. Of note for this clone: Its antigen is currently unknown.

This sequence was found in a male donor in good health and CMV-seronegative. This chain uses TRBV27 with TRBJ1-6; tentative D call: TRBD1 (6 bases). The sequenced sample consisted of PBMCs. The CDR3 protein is CASSTRGARGSPLHF. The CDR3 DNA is TGTGCCAGCAGTACCCGGGGGGCAAGGGGTTCACCCCTCCACTTT.